This T cell receptor (beta chain) is from a study of blood T cells in healthy people across ages. This clonotype was seen a handful of times. The germline gives CDR1 SEHNR, CDR2 FQNEAQ (reference sequence). CDR3 length: 16 amino acids. The V end was cut by 5 bases, the J end by 7 bases, with 20 bases between. A second PCR of roughly 7 to 11 cycles used a sample-barcoded 5' primer and a J-beta primer mix. TCRdb analysed the 5' RACE reads with MiXCR anew, one entry per CDR3 protein. This sample has 550,000 to 650,000 distinct CDR3 sequences, with about 27% found just once. Another study also made use of these data, one on T cells of mothers and their children.

The TCR was taken from a boy aged 2 to 10 in good health. The specimen was blood. The chain has TRBV7-9 and TRBJ1-4; D unresolved. Here the CDR3 reads CASSPPGGPIGEKLFF. CDR3 nucleotides: TGTGCCAGCAGCCCCCCCGGCGGGCCCATCGGTGAAAAACTGTTTTTT.